The sequence of this T cell receptor (beta chain) was determined in a study of a mutant IDH1 vaccine in newly diagnosed glioma. Repertoires were generated with immunoSEQ multiplex PCR, while TCRdb's copy carries only in-frame clones and drops some. This sample has 26,000 or so clones, with about four fifths found just once. Study results and caveats: Apparently unrelated to pseudoprogression were changes in the top peripheral T cell clonotypes.

As to time point: week 23, last vaccination. Doses comprised 300 ug of mutant IDH1 20-mer peptide each, plus topical imiquimod. The germline V gene has CDR1 SGHTA and CDR2 FQGNSA. The CDR3 covers 15 residues. With 5 bases removed from V and 0 bases from J, the gap between germline ends came to 11 bases. On this clone itself: Its antigen is as yet unknown.

The TCR sequence derives from a woman aged 25 to 39 with glioma. This specimen consisted of PBMCs, obtained from a glioma patient whose treatment included an IDH1 peptide vaccine. The chain combines TRBV7-2 with TRBJ1-3, with D possibly being TRBD1 (6 bases). CDR3 sequence reads: CASSLRTVSGNTIYF. The CDR3 DNA reads TGTGCCAGCAGCCTCCGGACAGTCTCTGGAAACACCATATATTTT.